One sample yielded the 24 T cell receptor beta chains listed below, sequenced in a study of blood T cell repertoires in COVID-19. Measured with immunoSEQ multiplex PCR; TCRdb has only the in-frame clones, and not every one. The sample yields roughly 500,000 clones, about 88% seen once. Sample: peripheral blood. These receptors were obtained from a man between 18 and 29 years old with COVID-19, enrolled during active disease.

This clone occurred once. The chain combines TRBV12-3 or TRBV12-4 with TRBJ2-1; D gene ambiguous. V was shortened by 10 bases and J by 10 bases, with 17 bases between the two germline ends. The CDR3 covers 12 residues. The CDR3 DNA reads as TGTGCCATCAAAAGCCCCCGGGTAGAGCAGTTCTTC. Translated: CAIKSPRVEQFF.

This clone came up a few times. One end of the junction is discordant with germline, which a read error may explain. This chain joins TRBV11-1 and TRBJ2-7, with 10 bases lining up with TRBD2. The CDR3 spans 14 residues. CDR1 is SGHAT, CDR2 FQDESV, per germline (reference sequence). CDR3 in DNA: TGTGCCAGCAGCTCCGGGACTAGCGACTACCAGCAGTACTTC. Protein product: CASSSGTSDYQQYF.

This clone occurred once. V usage is TRBV7-9 and J usage is TRBJ2-7; the match to TRBD2 covers 11 bases. The V gene end was trimmed by 5 bases and the J gene end by 6 bases; junction bases not matched to a gene: 15. The CDR3 contains 17 residues. The germline CDR1 and CDR2 sequences are SEHNR and FQNEAQ (reference sequence). CDR3 amino acids: CASSKGRDAGTSGEQYF. CDR3 nucleotide sequence: TGTGCCAGCAGCAAGGGGAGGGATGCTGGGACTAGCGGCGAGCAGTACTTC. Variable domain in full (rest from reference TRBV7-9 and TRBJ2-7): DTGVSQNPRHKITKRGQNVTFRCDPISEHNRLYWYRQTLGQGPEFLTYFQNEAQLEKSRLLSDRFSAERPKGSFSTLEIQRTEQGDSAMYLCASSKGRDAGTSGEQYFGPGTRLTVT.

The chain uses TRBV5-5 and TRBJ2-7; 8 bases align to TRBD2. V dropped 2 bases and J dropped 4; count of bases not matched to a gene: 14. There are 17 residues in the CDR3. Germline assignment: CDR1 SGHKS and CDR2 YYEKEE (reference sequence). The CDR3 loop reads CASSFGLAGQPVYEQYF. The CDR3 DNA reads TGTGCCAGCAGCTTCGGGTTAGCGGGACAACCTGTGTACGAGCAGTACTTC.

The V and J genes are TRBV19 and TRBJ2-2; 9 positions agree with TRBD2. The CDR3 spans 15 residues. After removal of 5 bases from V and 5 bases from J, the junction contained 6 bases not matched to a gene. CDR1 and CDR2 from the germline V gene are LNHDA and SQIVND (reference sequence). The CDR3 is CASSWAGGSTGELFF. As DNA, the CDR3 is TGTGCCAGTAGTTGGGCGGGAGGGTCAACCGGGGAGCTGTTTTTT.

This rearrangement joins TRBV2 to TRBJ1-2; D call uncertain. Per the germline V gene, CDR1 is SNHLY and CDR2 is FYNNEI. CDR3 size: 10 residues. Trimming shortened V by 3 bases and J by 7 bases, and 3 bases separated the two germline ends. The DNA of the CDR3 is TGTGCCAGCAGTGATAGTGGCTACACCTTC. Its translation is CASSDSGYTF.

CDR3 coding DNA: TGTGCCAGCAGCAGGACAGGGGCAAGCTCTGGAAACACCATATATTTT. Translated, it gives CASSRTGASSGNTIYF. The J gene is TRBJ1-3, the V gene TRBV5-6, with 9 nucleotides matching TRBD1. Germline loops: CDR1 SGHDT, CDR2 YYEEEE. The CDR3 extends over 16 amino acids. V shed 4 bases, J shed 0 bases, and the junction held 5 bases outside the gene matches.

The CDR3 DNA is TGTGCCAGCAGCACGAGACCCACAGGGGGCAAGAACGAGCAGTACTTC. Its translation is CASSTRPTGGKNEQYF. The rearrangement links TRBV9 to TRBJ2-7, with TRBD1 matching 9 bases. CDR1 and CDR2 from the germline V gene are SGDLS and YYNGEE. The V segment lost 4 bases and the J segment 5 bases; nucleotides outside the gene matches: 13. This CDR3 contains 16 residues.

The gene calls are TRBV28 and TRBJ1-2, with 7 bases lining up with TRBD1. The CDR3 runs to 13 residues. With V trimmed by 2 bases and J by 9 bases, 6 bases remained unmatched. Germline assignment: CDR1 MDHEN and CDR2 SYDVKM. DNA for the CDR3: TGTGCCAGCAGTTTACTCCGACAGGGAAGCTACACCTTC. It encodes CASSLLRQGSYTF.

This clone was counted a few times. The chain uses TRBV5-8 and TRBJ2-1; 9 positions agree with TRBD1. Looked up from germline, CDR1 is SGHTS and CDR2 is YDEGEE. V shed 2 bases and J 10 bases; nucleotides not matched to a gene: 10. The CDR3 totals 15 residues. The CDR3 bases are TGTGCCAGCAGCTTCCCGGGACAGGGTACATTAGAGCAGTTCTTC. It is translated as CASSFPGQGTLEQFF.

In DNA, the CDR3 is TGTGCCAGCAGGCCAGGGGCCTCCACAGATACGCAGTATTTT. Its protein is CASRPGASTDTQYF. This chain joins TRBV2 and TRBJ2-3; D is possibly TRBD1 (6 bases). Trimming cost V 6 bases and J 2 bases, with 12 bases left between them. The length of the CDR3 is 14 residues. Germline assignment: CDR1 SNHLY and CDR2 FYNNEI.

This chain links TRBV29-1 with TRBJ1-4, with 10 bases lining up with TRBD1. With V trimmed by 6 bases and J by 6 bases, 4 bases remained unmatched. This CDR3 is built from 13 residues. Germline CDR1 and CDR2: SQVTM and ANQGSEA. The CDR3 DNA reads TGCAGCGTCATGGACAGGGGGGATGAAAAACTGTTTTTT. Translating it yields CSVMDRGDEKLFF.

V and J are TRBV28 and TRBJ1-5; 8 bases are a match to TRBD1. From germline, CDR1 is MDHEN and CDR2 SYDVKM. The CDR3 has 15 amino acids. V dropped 6 bases and J dropped 4; count of bases not matched to a gene: 8. In DNA form, the CDR3 reads TGTGCCAGCAGCTCAGGGACAGGTCGGAATCAGCCCCAGCATTTT. Amino acid sequence: CASSSGTGRNQPQHF.

This chain uses TRBV29-1 with TRBJ2-2; a possible D gene is TRBD2 (6 bases). The ends were cut back, 5 bases at V and 1 base at J, with 11 bases in the middle. The germline V gene has CDR1 SQVTM and CDR2 ANQGSEA. The CDR3 consists of 14 residues. CDR3 sequence reads: CSVIWGVNTGELFF. The CDR3 DNA reads TGCAGCGTTATTTGGGGGGTGAACACCGGGGAGCTGTTTTTT.

The V gene is TRBV5-1, the J gene TRBJ2-5; perhaps TRBD1 as D (6 bases). This CDR3 region has 16 residues. Germline values: CDR1 SGHRS, CDR2 YFSETQ. V was shortened by 8 bases and J by 4 bases, with 24 bases between the two germline ends. CDR3 loop: CARTLLPPGQRETQYF. CDR3 in DNA: TGCGCCAGAACACTATTACCACCGGGACAAAGAGAGACCCAGTACTTC.

The genes are TRBV3-1 (or the pseudogene TRBV3-2) and TRBJ1-6; D unclear. Germline V gives CDR1 LGHDT, CDR2 YNNKEL (reference sequence). V lost 0 bases, J lost 10 bases, and 4 bases lay in between. This CDR3 contains 12 residues. CDR3 in amino acids: CASSQDRSPLHF. For the CDR3, the DNA is TGTGCCAGCAGCCAAGATAGATCACCCCTCCACTTT.

The chain has TRBV9 and TRBJ1-1; 9 bases match TRBD1. Trimming removed 2 bases from V and 4 bases from J; junction bases left unmatched: 9. Per the germline V gene, CDR1 is SGDLS and CDR2 is YYNGEE. The CDR3 length is 16 residues. CDR3 bases: TGTGCCAGCAGCGTTGGACAGGGGATGGTTGGCACTGAAGCTTTCTTT. As protein: CASSVGQGMVGTEAFF.

The CDR3 reads CASSLEPGGPYNSPLHF. The CDR3 DNA reads as TGTGCCAGCAGCTTAGAGCCAGGGGGCCCTTATAATTCACCCCTCCACTTT. The V gene is TRBV7-8, the J gene TRBJ1-6, with 8 bases lining up with TRBD1. J lost 4 bases, V lost 1 base, and 6 bases had no gene match. The CDR3 has 17 residues. Germline CDR1 reads SGHVS; CDR2 reads FQNEAQ.

V usage is TRBV5-4 and J usage is TRBJ2-7, with D possibly being TRBD1 (5 bases). Germline CDR1 SGHNT, CDR2 YYREEE (reference sequence). The CDR3 loop spans 14 amino acids. Trimming cost V 4 bases and J 3 bases, with 14 bases left between them. The CDR3 loop is CASSINRQNYEQYF. In DNA form, the CDR3 reads TGTGCCAGCAGCATTAACCGACAGAACTACGAGCAGTACTTC.

The chain employs TRBV13 and TRBJ2-3; 7 bases map to TRBD1. In germline, CDR1 is PRHDT, CDR2 FYEKMQ (reference sequence). The CDR3 is 15 residues long. V lost 5 bases and J lost 0; bases outside the gene matches: 5. CDR3 DNA: TGTGCCAGCAGCGGGGACAGCCCCAGCACAGATACGCAGTATTTT. Protein product: CASSGDSPSTDTQYF.

This chain uses TRBV7-2 with TRBJ2-3, with TRBD2 as a possible D gene (6 bases). The CDR3 contains 13 residues. Germline V gene sequence: CDR1 SGHTA, CDR2 FQGNSA. The V gene lost 0 bases and the J gene lost 6 bases, with 7 bases spanning the gap. This chain's CDR3 is CASSLAGGDTQYF. In nucleotides, the CDR3 is TGTGCCAGCAGCTTAGCAGGAGGGGATACGCAGTATTTT.

The chain is built from TRBV3-1 (or the pseudogene TRBV3-2) and TRBJ1-1; D remains unclear. Germline V lookup: CDR1 LGHDT, CDR2 YNNKEL (reference sequence). Trimming took off 1 base at V and 2 bases at J, with 17 bases between the two ends. The CDR3 consists of 17 residues. The CDR3 sequence is CASSQGRPLPGNTEAFF. CDR3 in DNA: TGTGCCAGCAGCCAAGGGAGGCCCCTTCCAGGTAACACTGAAGCTTTCTTT.

This clone was counted once. The chain has TRBV6-6 and TRBJ1-4, with TRBD1 matching over 7 bases. CDR1 is MNHNY and CDR2 is SVGAGI in the germline V gene (reference sequence). The J segment lost 8 bases and the V segment lost 6 bases, leaving 12 bases of the junction unmatched. This CDR3 is 15 amino acids long. The CDR3 bases are TGTGCCAGCAGATCCGACAGGGTATTTGGGGAAAAACTGTTTTTT. As protein: CASRSDRVFGEKLFF.

The V call is TRBV28, the J call TRBJ2-5; D perhaps matches TRBD2 (7 bases). Trimming stripped 5 bases from V and 7 bases from J, with 20 bases between. The germline gives CDR1 MDHEN, CDR2 SYDVKM. There are 15 residues in the CDR3. The CDR3 DNA is TGTGCCAGCAGTCTCCCGGGGGGCTCCAAGTCGACCCAGTACTTC. Translated: CASSLPGGSKSTQYF. The whole variable domain, filled in from reference TRBV28 and TRBJ2-5, reads DVKVTQSSRYLVKRTGEKVFLECVQDMDHENMFWYRQDPGLGLRLIYFSYDVKMKEKGDIPEGYSVSREKKERFSLILESASTNQTSMYLCASSLPGGSKSTQYFGPGTRLLVL.